The T cell receptor beta chain described here comes from a study of siplizumab effects on memory and regulatory T cells (dated by TCRdb to the late 2010s). Context from the whole study: The study looked at the effect of siplizumab, an anti-CD2 antibody, on alloreactive T-cell subsets in allogeneic mixed lymphocyte reactions made from human PBMCs.

In three donor pairs, further sequencing was done on unstimulated CD8+ naive, CD4+ memory, CD8+ TEMRA, CD4+ naive and CD8+ effector memory subsets. Sorted unstimulated T cells and proliferating T cells recovered from mixed lymphocyte reactions were subjected to TCRbeta CDR3 sequencing. Fresh whole blood from 9 to 11 HLA-typed healthy donors was used as the source from which PBMCs were isolated. Results the study describes overall, beyond this receptor: The suppressive function of proliferating Tregs from siplizumab cultures was not functionally confirmed. Among mappable alloreactive CD4+ clones, the Treg-derived fraction averaged around 63% with siplizumab versus around 27% in control reactions. Because sequences at frequencies below about 10^-5 were poorly captured, only a minor fraction of alloreactive clones could be mapped back to unstimulated subsets. The cumulative frequency of alloreactive sequences traceable to unstimulated CD4+ memory T cells was significantly reduced by siplizumab. For roughly 75-97% of proliferating CD4+ or CD8+ clones, no naive or memory phenotype could be assigned. Unstimulated naive T cells appeared more diverse than memory T cells, and naive cells seemed to contribute substantially to the alloresponse.

Concerning this clone itself: It has no known antigen specificity. No base-level quality is on record; no much larger clone is a single base apart.

V and J are trimmed by 3 bases and 1 base, and the gene matches miss 3 bases of the junction. Including cysteine and phenylalanine, the CDR3 has 15 amino acids. Only CDR3 DNA is held: 45 bases, read in frame from base 1. According to the germline V gene (reference sequence), CDR1 reads MNHEY and CDR2 reads SMNVEV. The library was generated by the immunoSEQ multiplex PCR assay. Each sample had some 94,000 TCR templates assayed by the deep sequencing platform. Genomic DNA extracted from sorted T cells was used for TCRbeta CDR3 sequencing. On the authors' methods: The R programming language was used for clonal analysis of the TCRbeta CDR3 data. Unstimulated samples were compared with post-reaction CFSE-low samples to define alloreactive CD4+ and CD8+ clones. Alloreactive CD4+ clones were assigned to regulatory or non-regulatory origin by matching sequences to sorted unstimulated Treg and non-Treg repertoires. TCRdb retrieved this table from immuneACCESS and kept in-frame rearrangements only. Not all clones are present; in checked studies, unresolved V genes account for under half, and no reason is known for the remainder. V, J and clone size derive from that table, while D and trimming were established from the DNA sequence. The sample data list some 63,000 clones, and roughly 96% of these were observed just once. Roughly 0.1% of the sample rests with the top ten.

The sequence came from a human donor in good health. Input material: naive CD8+ T cells sorted from blood. The sample's cell subset or site, from its label and the paper: unstimulated naive T cells. The sequence joins TRBV27 to TRBJ1-1; the junction holds 9 bases that match TRBD1. The CDR3 has the sequence CASSFSQGANTEAFF. The base sequence is TGTGCCAGCAGTTTCTCACAGGGGGCGAACACTGAAGCTTTCTTT.